This TCR beta chain was recovered during a study of cytomegalovirus exposure and HLA in healthy donors. Broader study findings: Sequencing artifact likely explains a cluster of highly shared sequence variants. Indistinguishability led to the exclusion of some V segments, TRBV6-2 and TRBV6-3 included. Clonal expansion was found to be greater in HLA-associated TCR beta chains than in equally common others in a later analysis.

The PCR had 60 Vbeta and 13 Jbeta primers. The repertoire was sequenced with immunoSEQ multiplex PCR; TCRdb's copy has only in-frame clones and lacks some. The sample lists over 95,000 clones; roughly 80% were seen once. A note on this clone: Its matching antigen is unknown.

Germline V CDR1 and CDR2: SGDLS, YYNGEE. The CDR3 consists of 17 residues. J was trimmed by 2 bases and V by 0 bases; bases with no gene match: 6. The chain employs TRBV9 and TRBJ2-2; 8 bases are shared with TRBD2. Sequenced: PBMCs. The sequence was obtained from a female donor in good health and CMV-seronegative. For the CDR3, the DNA is TGTGCCAGCAGCGTAGAAAAGCGGGGGATAAACACCGGGGAGCTGTTTTTT. Translating it yields CASSVEKRGINTGELFF.